This T cell receptor (beta chain) appears in the sequencing data of a study of shared clonotypes between healthy human individuals. Sequencing was performed with immunoSEQ multiplex PCR; in TCRdb, only in-frame clones are kept and a portion is missing. The table records around 1.6 million clones, 95% to 99% of them present only once. Comment on this clone: The antigen remains unidentified.

Study observations and caveats: It was observed that roughly 4.8% of naive CD4 clonotypes were shared across several donors.

Only Caucasian adults living in Nashville, Tennessee served as donors. Per germline, CDR1 WNHNN and CDR2 SYGVQD (reference sequence). CDR3 size: 13 residues. V dropped 0 bases and J dropped 2 bases, with 3 bases sitting between them. The receptor was derived from a man aged 25 to 40 in good health. Sequenced sample: naive CD4+ T cells sorted from blood. Subset of the sample: CD45RA+ positively selected. The rearrangement uses TRBV10-1 and TRBJ2-3, with no clear D. The CDR3 DNA reads TGCGCCAGCAGTGAGTCGCCCACAGATACGCAGTATTTT. Protein: CASSESPTDTQYF.